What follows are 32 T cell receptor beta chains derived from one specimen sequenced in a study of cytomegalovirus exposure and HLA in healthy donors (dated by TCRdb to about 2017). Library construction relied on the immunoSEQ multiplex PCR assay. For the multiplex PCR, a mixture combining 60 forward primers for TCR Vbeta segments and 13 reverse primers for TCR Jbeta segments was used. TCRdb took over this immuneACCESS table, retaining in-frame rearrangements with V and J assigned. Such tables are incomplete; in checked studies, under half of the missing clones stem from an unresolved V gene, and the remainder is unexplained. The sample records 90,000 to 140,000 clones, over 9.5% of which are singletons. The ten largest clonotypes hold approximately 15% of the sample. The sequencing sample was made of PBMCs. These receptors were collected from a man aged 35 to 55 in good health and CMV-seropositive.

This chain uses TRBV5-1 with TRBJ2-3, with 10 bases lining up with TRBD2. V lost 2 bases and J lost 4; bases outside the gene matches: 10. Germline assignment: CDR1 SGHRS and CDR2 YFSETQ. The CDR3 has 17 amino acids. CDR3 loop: CASSFKLAGGIPDTQYF. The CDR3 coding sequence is TGCGCCAGCAGCTTCAAATTAGCGGGAGGTATCCCAGATACGCAGTATTTT.

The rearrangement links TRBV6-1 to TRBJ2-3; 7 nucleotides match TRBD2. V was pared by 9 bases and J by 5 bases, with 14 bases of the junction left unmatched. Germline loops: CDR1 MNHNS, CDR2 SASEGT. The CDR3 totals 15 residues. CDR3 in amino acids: CASTYGGRVEDTQYF. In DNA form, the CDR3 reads TGTGCCAGTACGTATGGCGGGAGAGTTGAAGATACGCAGTATTTT.

This CDR3 reads CASSPPGLAYEQYF. The CDR3 coding sequence is TGTGCCAGCAGTCCCCCGGGACTAGCTTACGAGCAGTACTTC. V usage is TRBV6-1 and J usage is TRBJ2-7; 9 nucleotides agree with TRBD2. Germline V gene sequence: CDR1 MNHNS, CDR2 SASEGT. Losses at the gene ends were 5 bases for V and 4 bases for J; bases not matched to a gene: 6. The CDR3 has 14 amino acids.

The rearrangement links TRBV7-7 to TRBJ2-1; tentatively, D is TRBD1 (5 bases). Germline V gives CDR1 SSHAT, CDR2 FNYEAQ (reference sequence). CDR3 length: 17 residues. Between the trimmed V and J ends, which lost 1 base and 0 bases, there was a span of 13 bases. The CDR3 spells CASSLGGVSSSYNEQFF. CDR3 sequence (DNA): TGTGCCAGCAGCTTAGGGGGCGTAAGTAGCTCCTACAATGAGCAGTTCTTC.

The CDR3: CASSWAGGRSVNEQFF. Here the CDR3 DNA reads TGTGCCAGCAGTTGGGCCGGCGGGAGATCGGTCAATGAGCAGTTCTTC. This chain uses TRBV7-9 with TRBJ2-1; 7 nucleotides align to TRBD2. Germline V gives CDR1 SEHNR, CDR2 FQNEAQ (reference sequence). The CDR3 covers 16 residues. V trimming: 6 bases; J trimming: 6 bases; junction bases outside the gene matches: 14.

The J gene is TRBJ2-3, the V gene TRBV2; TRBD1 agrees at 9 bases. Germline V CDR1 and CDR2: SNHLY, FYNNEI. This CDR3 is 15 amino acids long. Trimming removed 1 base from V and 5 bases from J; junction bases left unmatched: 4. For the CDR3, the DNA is TGTGCCAGCAGTGAAGACAGGGGGCGGGGAGATACGCAGTATTTT. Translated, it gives CASSEDRGRGDTQYF.

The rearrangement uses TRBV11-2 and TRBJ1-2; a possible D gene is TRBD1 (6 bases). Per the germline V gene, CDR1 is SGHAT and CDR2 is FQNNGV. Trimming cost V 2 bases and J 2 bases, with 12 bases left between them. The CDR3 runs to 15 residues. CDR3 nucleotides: TGTGCCAGCAGCTTATTAGACAGGACAAACTATGGCTACACCTTC. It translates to CASSLLDRTNYGYTF.

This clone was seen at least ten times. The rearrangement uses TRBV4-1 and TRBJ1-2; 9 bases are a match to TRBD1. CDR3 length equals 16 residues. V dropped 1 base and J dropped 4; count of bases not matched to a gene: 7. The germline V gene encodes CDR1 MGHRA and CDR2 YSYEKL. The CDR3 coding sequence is TGCGCCAGCAGCCAAGTCACCGACAGGGGGTTCTATGGCTACACCTTC. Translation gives CASSQVTDRGFYGYTF.

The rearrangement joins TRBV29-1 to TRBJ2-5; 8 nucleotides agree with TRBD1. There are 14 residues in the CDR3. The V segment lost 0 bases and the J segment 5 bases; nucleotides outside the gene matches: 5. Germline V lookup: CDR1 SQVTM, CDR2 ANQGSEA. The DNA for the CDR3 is TGCAGCGTTGAAGAGGGGTCAGGGGGCGAGACCCAGTACTTC. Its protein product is CSVEEGSGGETQYF. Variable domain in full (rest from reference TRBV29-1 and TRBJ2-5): SAVISQKPSRDICQRGTSLTIQCQVDSQVTMMFWYRQQPGQSLTLIATANQGSEATYESGFVIDKFPISRPNLTFSTLTVSNMSPEDSSIYLCSVEEGSGGETQYFGPGTRLLVL.

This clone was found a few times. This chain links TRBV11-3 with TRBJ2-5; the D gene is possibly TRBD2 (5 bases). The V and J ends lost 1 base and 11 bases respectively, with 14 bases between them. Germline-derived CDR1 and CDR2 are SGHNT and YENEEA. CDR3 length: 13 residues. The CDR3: CASSLGARERQYF. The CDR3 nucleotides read TGTGCCAGCAGCTTAGGGGCGAGGGAAAGGCAGTACTTC.

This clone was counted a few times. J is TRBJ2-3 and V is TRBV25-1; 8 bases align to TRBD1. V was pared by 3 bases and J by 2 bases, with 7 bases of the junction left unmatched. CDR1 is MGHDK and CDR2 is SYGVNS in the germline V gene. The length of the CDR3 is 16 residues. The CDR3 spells CASSEAGQGITDTQYF. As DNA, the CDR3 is TGTGCCAGCAGTGAGGCCGGACAGGGAATCACAGATACGCAGTATTTT.

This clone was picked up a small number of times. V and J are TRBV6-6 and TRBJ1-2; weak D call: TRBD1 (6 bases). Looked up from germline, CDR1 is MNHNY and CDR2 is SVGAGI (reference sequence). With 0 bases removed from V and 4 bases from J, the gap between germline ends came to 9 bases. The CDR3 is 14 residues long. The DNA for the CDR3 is TGTGCCAGCAGTTACTCAAACAGGGCCTATGGCTACACCTTC. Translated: CASSYSNRAYGYTF.

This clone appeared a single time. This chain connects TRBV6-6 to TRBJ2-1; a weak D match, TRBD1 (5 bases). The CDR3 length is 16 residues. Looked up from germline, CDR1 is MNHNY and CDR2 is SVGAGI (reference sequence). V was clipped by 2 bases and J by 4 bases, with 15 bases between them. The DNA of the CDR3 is TGTGCCAGCAGTTACAAGGGGTATCGGGCGTACAATGAGCAGTTCTTC. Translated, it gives CASSYKGYRAYNEQFF.

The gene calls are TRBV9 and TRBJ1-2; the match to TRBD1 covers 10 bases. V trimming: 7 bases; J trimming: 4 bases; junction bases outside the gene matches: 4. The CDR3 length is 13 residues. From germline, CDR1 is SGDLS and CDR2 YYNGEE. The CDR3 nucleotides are TGTGCCAGCGCGGGACAGGGGTTCTATGGCTACACCTTC. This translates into CASAGQGFYGYTF.

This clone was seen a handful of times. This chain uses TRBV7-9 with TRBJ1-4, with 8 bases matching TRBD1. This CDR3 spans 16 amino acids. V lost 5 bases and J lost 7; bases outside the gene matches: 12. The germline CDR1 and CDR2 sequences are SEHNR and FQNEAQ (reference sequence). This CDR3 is CASSDITGGRVEKLFF. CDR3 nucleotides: TGTGCCAGCAGCGACATTACAGGGGGACGGGTTGAAAAACTGTTTTTT.

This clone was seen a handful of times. CDR3 coding DNA: TGTGCCTGGAGGGGACAGGGTACCACTGAAGCTTTCTTT. This gives the protein CAWRGQGTTEAFF. This rearrangement joins TRBV30 to TRBJ1-1; 9 nucleotides line up with TRBD1. Trimming took 3 bases from V and 4 from J; bases not matched to a gene: 3. Germline CDR1 reads GTSNPN; CDR2 reads SVGIG (reference sequence). This CDR3 has 13 residues.

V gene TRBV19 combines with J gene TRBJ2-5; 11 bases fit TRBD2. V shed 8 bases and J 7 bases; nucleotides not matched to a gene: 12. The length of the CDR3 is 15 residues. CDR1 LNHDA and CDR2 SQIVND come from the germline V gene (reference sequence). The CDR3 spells CASATQLAGEVTQYF. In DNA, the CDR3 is TGTGCCAGTGCTACGCAACTAGCGGGAGAGGTGACCCAGTACTTC.

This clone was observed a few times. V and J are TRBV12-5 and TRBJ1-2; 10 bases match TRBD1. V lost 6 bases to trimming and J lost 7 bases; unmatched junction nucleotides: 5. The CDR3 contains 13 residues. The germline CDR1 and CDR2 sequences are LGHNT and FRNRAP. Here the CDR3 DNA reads TGTGCTAGTGGGCTGACAGGGGGCACTGGCTACACCTTC. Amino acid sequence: CASGLTGGTGYTF.

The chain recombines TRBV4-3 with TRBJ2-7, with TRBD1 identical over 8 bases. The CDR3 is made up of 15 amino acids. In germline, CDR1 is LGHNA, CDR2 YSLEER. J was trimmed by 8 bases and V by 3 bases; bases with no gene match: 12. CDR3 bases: TGCGCCAGCAGCCAGAGGACAGGGTTGGATGGGAAGCAGTACTTC. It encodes CASSQRTGLDGKQYF.

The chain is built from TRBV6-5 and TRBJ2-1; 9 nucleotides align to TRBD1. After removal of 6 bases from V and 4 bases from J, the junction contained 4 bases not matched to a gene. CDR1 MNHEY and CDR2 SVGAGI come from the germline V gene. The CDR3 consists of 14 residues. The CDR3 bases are TGTGCCAGCAGGAGACAGGGGGTGTACAATGAGCAGTTCTTC. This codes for CASRRQGVYNEQFF.

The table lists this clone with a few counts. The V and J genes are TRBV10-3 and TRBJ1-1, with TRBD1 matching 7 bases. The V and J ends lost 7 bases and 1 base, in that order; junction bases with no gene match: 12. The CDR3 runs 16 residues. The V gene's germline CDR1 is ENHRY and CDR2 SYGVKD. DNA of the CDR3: TGTGCCATCACGAGGGGGTCCGGGACAGCGAACACTGAAGCTTTCTTT. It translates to CAITRGSGTANTEAFF.

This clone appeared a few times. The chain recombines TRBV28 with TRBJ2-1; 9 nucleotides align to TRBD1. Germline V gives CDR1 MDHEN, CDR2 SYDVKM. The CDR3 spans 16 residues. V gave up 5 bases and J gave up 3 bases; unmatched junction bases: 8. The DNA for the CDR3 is TGTGCCAGCAGTGGGACAGGGAGGGGGAGCTACAATGAGCAGTTCTTC. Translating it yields CASSGTGRGSYNEQFF.

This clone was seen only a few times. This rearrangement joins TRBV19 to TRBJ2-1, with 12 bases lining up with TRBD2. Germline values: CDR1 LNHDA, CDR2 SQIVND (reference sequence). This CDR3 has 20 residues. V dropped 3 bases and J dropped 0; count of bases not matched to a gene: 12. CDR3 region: CASSIFPGLAGQSSYNEQFF. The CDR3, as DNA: TGTGCCAGTAGTATTTTTCCGGGACTAGCGGGTCAAAGCTCCTACAATGAGCAGTTCTTC.

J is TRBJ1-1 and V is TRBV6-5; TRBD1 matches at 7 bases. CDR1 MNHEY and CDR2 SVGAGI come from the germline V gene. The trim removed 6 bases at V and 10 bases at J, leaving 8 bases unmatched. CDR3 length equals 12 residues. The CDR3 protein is CASRKFQGGAFF. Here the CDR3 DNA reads TGTGCCAGCAGAAAGTTCCAGGGGGGAGCTTTCTTT.

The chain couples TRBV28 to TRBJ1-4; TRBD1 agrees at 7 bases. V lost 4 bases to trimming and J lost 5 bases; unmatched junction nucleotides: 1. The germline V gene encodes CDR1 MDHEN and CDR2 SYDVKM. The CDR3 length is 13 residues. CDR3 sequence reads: CASSSTGNEKLFF. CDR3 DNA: TGTGCCAGCAGTTCGACAGGGAATGAAAAACTGTTTTTT.

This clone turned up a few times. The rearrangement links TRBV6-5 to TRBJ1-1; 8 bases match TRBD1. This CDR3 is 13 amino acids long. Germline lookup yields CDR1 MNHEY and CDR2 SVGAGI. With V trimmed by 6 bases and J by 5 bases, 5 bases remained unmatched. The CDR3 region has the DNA TGTGCCAGCAGGCAGGGGGCAGGGACTGAAGCTTTCTTT. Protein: CASRQGAGTEAFF.

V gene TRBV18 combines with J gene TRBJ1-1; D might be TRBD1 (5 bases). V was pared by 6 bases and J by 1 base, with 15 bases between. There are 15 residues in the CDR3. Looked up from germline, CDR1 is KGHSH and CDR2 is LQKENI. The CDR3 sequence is CASSRDQGSNTEAFF. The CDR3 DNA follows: TGTGCCAGCTCGCGAGATCAGGGTTCGAACACTGAAGCTTTCTTT.

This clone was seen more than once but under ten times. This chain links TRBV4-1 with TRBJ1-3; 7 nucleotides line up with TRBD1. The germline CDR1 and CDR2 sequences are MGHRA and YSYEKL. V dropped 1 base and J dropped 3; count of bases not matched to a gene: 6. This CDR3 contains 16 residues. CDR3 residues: CASSQGYRGSGNTIYF. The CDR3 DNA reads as TGCGCCAGCAGCCAAGGCTACAGGGGCAGTGGAAACACCATATATTTT.

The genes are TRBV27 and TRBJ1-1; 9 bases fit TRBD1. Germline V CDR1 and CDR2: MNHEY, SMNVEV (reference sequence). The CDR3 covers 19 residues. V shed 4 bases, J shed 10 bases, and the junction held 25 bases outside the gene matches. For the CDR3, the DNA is TGTGCCAGCAGTTCCCAACCGAACAGGGGGCGAAGCGTTTGCAGGGGAGCTTTCTTT. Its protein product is CASSSQPNRGRSVCRGAFF.

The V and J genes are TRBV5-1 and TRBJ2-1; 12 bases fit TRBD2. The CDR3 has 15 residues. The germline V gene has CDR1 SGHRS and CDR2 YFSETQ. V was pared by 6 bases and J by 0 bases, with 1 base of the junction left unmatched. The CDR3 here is CASTTSGSSYNEQFF. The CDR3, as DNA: TGCGCCAGCACGACTAGCGGGAGCTCCTACAATGAGCAGTTCTTC.

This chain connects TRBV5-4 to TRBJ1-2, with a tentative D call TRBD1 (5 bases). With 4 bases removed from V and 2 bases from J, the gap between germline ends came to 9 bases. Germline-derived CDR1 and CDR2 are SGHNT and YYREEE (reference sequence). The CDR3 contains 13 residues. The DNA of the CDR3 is TGTGCCAGCAGCATGGACACCAACTATGGCTACACCTTC. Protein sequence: CASSMDTNYGYTF.

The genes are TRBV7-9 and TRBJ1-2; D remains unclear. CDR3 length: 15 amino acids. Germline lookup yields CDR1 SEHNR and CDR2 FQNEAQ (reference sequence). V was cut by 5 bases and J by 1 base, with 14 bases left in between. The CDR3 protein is CASSPPEQVNYGYTF. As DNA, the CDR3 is TGTGCCAGCAGCCCTCCGGAGCAAGTTAACTATGGCTACACCTTC.